The present entry profiles one T cell receptor (beta chain) with its context. What it binds is not known. The data belong to a study of early T cells in non-severe SARS-CoV-2 infection. Study-level information: Chains were unpaired, as sequencing was done on bulk RNA from unsorted whole blood.

Trimming took off 7 bases at V and 7 bases at J, with 13 bases between the two ends. The CDR3 spans 12 residues. Germline values: CDR1 MNHEY, CDR2 SVGAGI. Points from the study as a whole: Anti-spike CD8 responses were favored in VDJdb matching, and private and CD4 specificities were missed.

Attachment of unique molecular identifiers to individual cDNA molecules was performed. Each CDR3 protein gets one entry after TCRdb re-called the 5' RACE reads with MiXCR. The sample holds fewer than 100,000 distinct CDR3 sequences, about 10% seen once. The sequence derives from an adult who was a healthcare worker with PCR-confirmed SARS-CoV-2 infection or an uninfected control (not recorded which). Sequencing was done on a sample of whole blood. The chain has TRBV6-5 and TRBJ1-1; TRBD1 might be the D (5 bases). In DNA, the CDR3 is TGTGCCAGCATAACGGGAAGGGGTGAAGCTTTCTTT. Amino acids: CASITGRGEAFF.